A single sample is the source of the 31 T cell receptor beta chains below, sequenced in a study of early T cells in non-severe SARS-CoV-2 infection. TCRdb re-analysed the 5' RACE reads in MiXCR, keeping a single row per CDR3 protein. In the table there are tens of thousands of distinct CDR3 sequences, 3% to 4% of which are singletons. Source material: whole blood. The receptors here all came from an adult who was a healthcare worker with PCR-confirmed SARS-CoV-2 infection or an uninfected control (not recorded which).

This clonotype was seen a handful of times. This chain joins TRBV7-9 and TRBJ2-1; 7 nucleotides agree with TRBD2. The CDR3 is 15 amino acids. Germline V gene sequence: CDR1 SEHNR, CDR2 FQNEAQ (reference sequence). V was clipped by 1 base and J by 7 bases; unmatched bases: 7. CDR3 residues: CASSLEGGGMNEQFF. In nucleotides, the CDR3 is TGTGCCAGCAGCTTAGAAGGCGGGGGTATGAATGAGCAGTTCTTC.

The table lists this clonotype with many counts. The CDR3 protein is CASSPGAGGELFF. Written as DNA, the CDR3 is TGTGCCAGCAGTCCCGGGGCCGGCGGGGAGCTGTTTTTT. This chain connects TRBV27 to TRBJ2-2; D assignment may be TRBD1 or TRBD2 (5 bases each). The CDR3 has 13 amino acids. The germline CDR1 and CDR2 sequences are MNHEY and SMNVEV (reference sequence). V lost 5 bases to trimming and J lost 7 bases, with 11 bases between them.

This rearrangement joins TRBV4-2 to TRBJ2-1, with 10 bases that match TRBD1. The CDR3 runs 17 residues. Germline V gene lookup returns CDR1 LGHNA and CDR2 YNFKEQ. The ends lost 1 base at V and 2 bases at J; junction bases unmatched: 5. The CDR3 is CASSQAGQGNTYNEQFF. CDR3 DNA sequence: TGTGCCAGCAGCCAAGCGGGACAGGGGAATACCTACAATGAGCAGTTCTTC.

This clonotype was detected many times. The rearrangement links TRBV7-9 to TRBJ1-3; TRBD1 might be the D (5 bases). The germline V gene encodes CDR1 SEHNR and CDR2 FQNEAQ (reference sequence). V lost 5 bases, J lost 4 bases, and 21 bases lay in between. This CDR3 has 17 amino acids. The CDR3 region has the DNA TGTGCCAGCAGCCCCAAGGGACTGGCGTCTGACGGAAACACCATATATTTT. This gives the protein CASSPKGLASDGNTIYF.

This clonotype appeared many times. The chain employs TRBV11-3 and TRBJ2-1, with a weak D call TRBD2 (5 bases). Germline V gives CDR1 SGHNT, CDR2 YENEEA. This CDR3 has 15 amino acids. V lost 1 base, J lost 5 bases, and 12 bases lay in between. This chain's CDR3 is CASSLGNSADNEQFF. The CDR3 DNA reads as TGTGCCAGCAGCTTAGGGAATAGCGCCGACAATGAGCAGTTCTTC.

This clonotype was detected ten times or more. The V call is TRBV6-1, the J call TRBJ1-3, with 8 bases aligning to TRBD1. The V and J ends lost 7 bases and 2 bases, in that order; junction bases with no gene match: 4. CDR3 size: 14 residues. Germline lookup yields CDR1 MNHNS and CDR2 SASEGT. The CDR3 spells CASKPTGAGNTIYF. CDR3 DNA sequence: TGTGCCAGCAAGCCGACAGGGGCTGGAAACACCATATATTTT.

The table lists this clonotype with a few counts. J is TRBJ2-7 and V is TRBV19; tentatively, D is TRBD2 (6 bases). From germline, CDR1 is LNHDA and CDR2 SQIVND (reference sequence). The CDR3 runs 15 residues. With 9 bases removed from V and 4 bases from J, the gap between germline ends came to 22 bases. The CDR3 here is CASSLEGRGLYEQYF. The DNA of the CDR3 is TGTGCCAGCTCGTTGGAGGGGCGTGGTCTTTACGAGCAGTACTTC.

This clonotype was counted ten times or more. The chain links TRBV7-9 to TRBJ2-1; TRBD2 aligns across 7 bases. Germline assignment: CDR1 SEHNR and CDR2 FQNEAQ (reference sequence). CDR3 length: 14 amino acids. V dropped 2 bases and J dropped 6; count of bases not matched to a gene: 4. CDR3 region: CASSLRRESNEQFF. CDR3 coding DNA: TGTGCCAGCAGCTTAAGGCGGGAGAGCAATGAGCAGTTCTTC. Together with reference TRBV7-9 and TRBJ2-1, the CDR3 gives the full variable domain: DTGVSQNPRHKITKRGQNVTFRCDPISEHNRLYWYRQTLGQGPEFLTYFQNEAQLEKSRLLSDRFSAERPKGSFSTLEIQRTEQGDSAMYLCASSLRRESNEQFFGPGTRLTVL.

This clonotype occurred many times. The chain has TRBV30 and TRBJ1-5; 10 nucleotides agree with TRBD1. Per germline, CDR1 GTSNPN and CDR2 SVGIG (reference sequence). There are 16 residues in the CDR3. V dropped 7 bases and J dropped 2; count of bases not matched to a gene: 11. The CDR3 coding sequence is TGTGCCTTCACACTGGACAGGGGGATCGGCAATCAGCCCCAGCATTTT. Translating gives CAFTLDRGIGNQPQHF.

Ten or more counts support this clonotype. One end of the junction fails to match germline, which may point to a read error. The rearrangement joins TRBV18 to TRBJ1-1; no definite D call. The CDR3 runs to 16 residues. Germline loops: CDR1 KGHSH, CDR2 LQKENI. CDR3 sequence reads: CASSPASQAMNAEAFF. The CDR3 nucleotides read TGTGCCAGCTCCCCAGCGTCGCAGGCGATGAACGCTGAAGCTTTCTTT.

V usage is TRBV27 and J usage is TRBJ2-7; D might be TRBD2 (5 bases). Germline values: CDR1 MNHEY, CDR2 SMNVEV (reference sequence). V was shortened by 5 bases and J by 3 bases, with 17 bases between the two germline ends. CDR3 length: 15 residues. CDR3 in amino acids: CASSTSRAIVYEQYF. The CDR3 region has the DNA TGTGCCAGCAGTACCTCGAGGGCAATTGTCTACGAGCAGTACTTC.

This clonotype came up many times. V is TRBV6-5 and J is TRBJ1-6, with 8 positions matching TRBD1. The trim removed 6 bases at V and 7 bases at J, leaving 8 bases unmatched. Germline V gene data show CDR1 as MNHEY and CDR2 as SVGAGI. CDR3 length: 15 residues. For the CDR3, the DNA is TGTGCCAGCAGATCAGACAGGGGAAAAAATTCACCCCTCCACTTT. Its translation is CASRSDRGKNSPLHF.

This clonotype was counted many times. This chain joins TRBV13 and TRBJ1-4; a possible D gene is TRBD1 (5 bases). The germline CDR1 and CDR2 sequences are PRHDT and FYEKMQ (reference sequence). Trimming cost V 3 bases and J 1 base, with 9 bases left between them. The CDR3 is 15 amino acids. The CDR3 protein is CASSFRGLTNEKLFF. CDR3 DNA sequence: TGTGCCAGCAGCTTTCGGGGCCTAACTAATGAAAAACTGTTTTTT. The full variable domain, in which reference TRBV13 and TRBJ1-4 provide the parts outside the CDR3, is AAGVIQSPRHLIKEKRETATLKCYPIPRHDTVYWYQQGPGQDPQFLISFYEKMQSDKGSIPDRFSAQQFSDYHSELNMSSLELGDSALYFCASSFRGLTNEKLFFGSGTQLSVL.

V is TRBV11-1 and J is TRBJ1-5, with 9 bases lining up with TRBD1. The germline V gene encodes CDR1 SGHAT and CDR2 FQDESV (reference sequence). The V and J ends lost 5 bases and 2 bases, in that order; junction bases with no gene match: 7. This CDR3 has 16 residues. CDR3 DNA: TGTGCCAGCAGCACACAGGGGGCGCGGGGCAATCAGCCCCAGCATTTT. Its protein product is CASSTQGARGNQPQHF.

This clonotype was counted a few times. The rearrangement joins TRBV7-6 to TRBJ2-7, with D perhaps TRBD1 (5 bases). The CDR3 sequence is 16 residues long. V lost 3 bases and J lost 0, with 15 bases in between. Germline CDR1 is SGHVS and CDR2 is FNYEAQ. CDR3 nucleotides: TGTGCCAGCAGCTTGCACCTCAGGGCTTCCTCCTACGAGCAGTACTTC. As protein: CASSLHLRASSYEQYF.

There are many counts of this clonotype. DNA of the CDR3: TGCAGCGCTAGGGACAGCCTAAGCTCCTACGAGCAGTACTTC. It encodes CSARDSLSSYEQYF. V usage is TRBV29-1 and J usage is TRBJ2-7; TRBD1 agrees at 7 bases. Germline CDR1 and CDR2: SQVTM and ANQGSEA. This CDR3 region has 14 residues. V dropped 7 bases and J dropped 0; count of bases not matched to a gene: 9.

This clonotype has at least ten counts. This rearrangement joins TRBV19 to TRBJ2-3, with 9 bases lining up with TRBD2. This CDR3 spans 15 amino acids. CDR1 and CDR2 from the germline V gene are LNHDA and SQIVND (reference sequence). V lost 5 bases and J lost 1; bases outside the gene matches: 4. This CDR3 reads CASSVGLAGTDTQYF. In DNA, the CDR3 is TGTGCCAGTAGTGTGGGACTAGCCGGCACAGATACGCAGTATTTT.

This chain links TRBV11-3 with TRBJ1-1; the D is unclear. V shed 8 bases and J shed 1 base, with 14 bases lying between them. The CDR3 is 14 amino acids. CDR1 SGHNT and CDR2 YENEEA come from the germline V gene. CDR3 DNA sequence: TGTGCCAGCTCCTTAACCCTGGCGAACACTGAAGCTTTCTTT. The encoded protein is CASSLTLANTEAFF.

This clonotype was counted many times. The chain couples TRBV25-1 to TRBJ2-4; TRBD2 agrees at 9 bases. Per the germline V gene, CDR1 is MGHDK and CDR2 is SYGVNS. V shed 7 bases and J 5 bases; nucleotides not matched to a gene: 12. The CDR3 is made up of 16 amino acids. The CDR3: CASTGRRLADENIQYF. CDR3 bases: TGTGCCAGCACTGGCCGGAGACTAGCGGATGAAAACATTCAGTACTTC.

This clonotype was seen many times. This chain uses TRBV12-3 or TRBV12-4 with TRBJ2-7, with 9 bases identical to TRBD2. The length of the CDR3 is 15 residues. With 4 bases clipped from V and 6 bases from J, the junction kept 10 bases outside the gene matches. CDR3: CASSWGGTSRREQYF. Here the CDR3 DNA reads TGTGCCAGCAGTTGGGGCGGGACTAGCAGACGCGAGCAGTACTTC.

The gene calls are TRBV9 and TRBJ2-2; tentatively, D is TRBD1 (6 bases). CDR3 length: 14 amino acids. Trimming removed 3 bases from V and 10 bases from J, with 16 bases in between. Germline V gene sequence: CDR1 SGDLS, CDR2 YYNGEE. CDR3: CASSAPPRTEELFF. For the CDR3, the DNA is TGTGCCAGCAGCGCACCCCCCCGGACAGAGGAGCTGTTTTTT.

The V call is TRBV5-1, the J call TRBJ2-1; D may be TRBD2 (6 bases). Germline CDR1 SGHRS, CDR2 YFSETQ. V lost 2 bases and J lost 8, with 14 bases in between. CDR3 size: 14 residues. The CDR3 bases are TGCGCCAGCAGCTTTAGCGGCTCCGAATATGAGCAGTTCTTC. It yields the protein CASSFSGSEYEQFF.

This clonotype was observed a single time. The CDR3 region is CASSLAGPGNTIYF. CDR3 bases: TGCGCCAGCAGCTTGGCGGGTCCCGGAAACACCATATATTTT. J is TRBJ1-3 and V is TRBV5-1; no reliable D call. The CDR3 runs to 14 residues. In germline, CDR1 is SGHRS, CDR2 YFSETQ. Trimming cost V 0 bases and J 4 bases, with 8 bases left between them.

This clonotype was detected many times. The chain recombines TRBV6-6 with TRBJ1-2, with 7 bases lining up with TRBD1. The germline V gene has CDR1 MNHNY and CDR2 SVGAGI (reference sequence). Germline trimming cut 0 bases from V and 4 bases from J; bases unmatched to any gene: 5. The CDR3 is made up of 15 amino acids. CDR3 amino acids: CASSYSETGIYGYTF. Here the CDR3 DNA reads TGTGCCAGCAGTTACTCAGAGACAGGGATCTATGGCTACACCTTC.

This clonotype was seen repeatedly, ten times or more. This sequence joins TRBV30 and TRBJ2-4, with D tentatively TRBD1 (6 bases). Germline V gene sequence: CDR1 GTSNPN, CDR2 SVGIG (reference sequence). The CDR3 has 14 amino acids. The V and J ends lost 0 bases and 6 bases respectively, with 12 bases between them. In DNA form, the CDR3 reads TGTGCCTGGAGTGTGGGGGCCCCCGTAAACATTCAGTACTTC. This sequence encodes CAWSVGAPVNIQYF. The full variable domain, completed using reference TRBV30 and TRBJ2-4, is SQTIHQWPATLVQPVGSPLSLECTVEGTSNPNLYWYRQAAGRGLQLLFYSVGIGQISSEVPQNLSASRPQDRQFILSSKKLLLSDSGFYLCAWSVGAPVNIQYFGAGTRLSVL.

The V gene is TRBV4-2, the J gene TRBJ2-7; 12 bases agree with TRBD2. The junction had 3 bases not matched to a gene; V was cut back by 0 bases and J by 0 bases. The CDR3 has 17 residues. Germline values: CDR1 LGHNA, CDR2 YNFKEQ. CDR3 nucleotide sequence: TGTGCCAGCAGCCAAGATTCGGGACTAGCGGGCTCCTACGAGCAGTACTTC. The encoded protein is CASSQDSGLAGSYEQYF.

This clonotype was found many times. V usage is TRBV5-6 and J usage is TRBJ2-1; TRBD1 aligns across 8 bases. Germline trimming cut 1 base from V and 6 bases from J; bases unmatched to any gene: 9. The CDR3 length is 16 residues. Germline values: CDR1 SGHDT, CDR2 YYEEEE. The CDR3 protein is CASSLLSWTGSNEQFF. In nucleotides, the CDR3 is TGTGCCAGCAGCTTGCTCTCCTGGACAGGGAGCAATGAGCAGTTCTTC.

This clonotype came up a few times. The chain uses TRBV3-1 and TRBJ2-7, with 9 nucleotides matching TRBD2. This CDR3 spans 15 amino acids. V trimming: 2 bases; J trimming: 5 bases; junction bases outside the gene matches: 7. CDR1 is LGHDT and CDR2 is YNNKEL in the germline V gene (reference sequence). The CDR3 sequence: CASSQPGTSRDEQYF. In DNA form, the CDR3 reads TGTGCCAGCAGCCAACCCGGGACTAGCAGGGACGAGCAGTACTTC.

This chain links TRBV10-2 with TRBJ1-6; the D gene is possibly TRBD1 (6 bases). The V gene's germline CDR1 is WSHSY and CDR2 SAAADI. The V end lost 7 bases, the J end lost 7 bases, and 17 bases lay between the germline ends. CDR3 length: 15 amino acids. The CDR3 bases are TGCGCCAGCACTGCTGCACAGGGCTACAATTCACCCCTCCACTTT. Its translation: CASTAAQGYNSPLHF.

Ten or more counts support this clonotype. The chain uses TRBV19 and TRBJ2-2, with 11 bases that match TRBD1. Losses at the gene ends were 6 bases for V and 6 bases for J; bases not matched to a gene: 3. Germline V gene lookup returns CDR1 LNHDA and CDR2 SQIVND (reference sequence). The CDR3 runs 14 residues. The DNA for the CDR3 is TGTGCCAGTAGACGGGACAGGGGGTCCGGGGAGCTGTTTTTT. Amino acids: CASRRDRGSGELFF.

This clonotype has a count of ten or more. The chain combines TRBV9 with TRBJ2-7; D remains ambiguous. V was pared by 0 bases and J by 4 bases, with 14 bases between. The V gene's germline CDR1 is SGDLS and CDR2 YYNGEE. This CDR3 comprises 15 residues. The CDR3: CASSVDPGSTYEQYF. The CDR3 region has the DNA TGTGCCAGCAGCGTAGACCCGGGCAGTACTTACGAGCAGTACTTC.